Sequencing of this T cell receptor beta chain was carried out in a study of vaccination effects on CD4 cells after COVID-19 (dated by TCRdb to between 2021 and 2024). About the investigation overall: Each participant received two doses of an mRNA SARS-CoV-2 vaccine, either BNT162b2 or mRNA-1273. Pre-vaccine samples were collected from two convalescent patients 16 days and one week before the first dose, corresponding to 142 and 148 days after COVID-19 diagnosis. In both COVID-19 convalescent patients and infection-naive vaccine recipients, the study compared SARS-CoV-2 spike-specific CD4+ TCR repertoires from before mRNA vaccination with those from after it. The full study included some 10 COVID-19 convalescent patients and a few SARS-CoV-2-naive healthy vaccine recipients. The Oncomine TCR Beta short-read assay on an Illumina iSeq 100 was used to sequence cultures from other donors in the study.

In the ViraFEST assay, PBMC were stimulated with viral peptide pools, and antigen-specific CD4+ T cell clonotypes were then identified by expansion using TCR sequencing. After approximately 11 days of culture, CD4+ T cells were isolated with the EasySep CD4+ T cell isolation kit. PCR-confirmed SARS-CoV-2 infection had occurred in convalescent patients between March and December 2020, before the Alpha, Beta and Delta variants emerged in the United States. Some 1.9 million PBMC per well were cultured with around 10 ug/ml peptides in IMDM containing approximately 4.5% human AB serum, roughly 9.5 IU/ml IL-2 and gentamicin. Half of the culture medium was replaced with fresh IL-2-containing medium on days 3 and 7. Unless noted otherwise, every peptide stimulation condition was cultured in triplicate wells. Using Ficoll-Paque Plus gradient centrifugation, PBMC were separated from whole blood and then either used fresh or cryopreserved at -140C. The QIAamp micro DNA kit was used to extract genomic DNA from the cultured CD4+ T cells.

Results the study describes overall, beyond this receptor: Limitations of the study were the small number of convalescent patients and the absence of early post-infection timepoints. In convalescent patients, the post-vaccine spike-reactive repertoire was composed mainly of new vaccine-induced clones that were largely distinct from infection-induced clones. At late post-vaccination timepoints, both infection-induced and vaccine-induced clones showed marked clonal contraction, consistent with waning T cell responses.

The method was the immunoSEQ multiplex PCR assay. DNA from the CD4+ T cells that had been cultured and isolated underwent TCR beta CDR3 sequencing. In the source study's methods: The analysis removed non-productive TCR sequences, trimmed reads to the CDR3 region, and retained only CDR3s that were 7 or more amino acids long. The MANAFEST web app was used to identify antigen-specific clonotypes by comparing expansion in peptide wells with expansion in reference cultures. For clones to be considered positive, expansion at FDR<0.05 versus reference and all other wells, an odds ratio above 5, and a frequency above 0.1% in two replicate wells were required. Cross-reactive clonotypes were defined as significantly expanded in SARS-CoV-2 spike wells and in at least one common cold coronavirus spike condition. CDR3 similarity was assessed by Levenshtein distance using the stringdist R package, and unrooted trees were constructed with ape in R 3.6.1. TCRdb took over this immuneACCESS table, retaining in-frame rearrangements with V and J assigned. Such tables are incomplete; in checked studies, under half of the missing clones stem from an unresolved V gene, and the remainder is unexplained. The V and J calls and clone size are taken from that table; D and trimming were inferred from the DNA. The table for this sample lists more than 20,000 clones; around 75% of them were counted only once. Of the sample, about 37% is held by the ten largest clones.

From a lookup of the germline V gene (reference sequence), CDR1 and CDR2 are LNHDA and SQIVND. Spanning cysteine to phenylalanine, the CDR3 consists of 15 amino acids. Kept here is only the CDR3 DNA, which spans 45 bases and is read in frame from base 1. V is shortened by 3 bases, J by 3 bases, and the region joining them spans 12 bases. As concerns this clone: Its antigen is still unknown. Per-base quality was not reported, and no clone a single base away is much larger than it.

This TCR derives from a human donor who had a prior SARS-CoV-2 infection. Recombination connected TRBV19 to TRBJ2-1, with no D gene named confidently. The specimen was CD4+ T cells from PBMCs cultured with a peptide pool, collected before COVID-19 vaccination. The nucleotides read TGTGCCAGTAGTATTGGAAGCAGTCTCTACAATGAGCAGTTCTTC. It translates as CASSIGSSLYNEQFF.